The 14 T cell receptor beta chains reported below all come from one sample, sequenced in a study of T cells in women clearing cervical HPV infection. TCRdb's table, derived via immunoSEQ multiplex PCR, lists solely in-frame clones and lacks some. Found here are 15,000 to 20,000 clones; the top ten clones hold about a sixth. The material sequenced was blood buffy coat. Every receptor here comes from a woman between 18 and 70 years old with a cervical HPV16 infection that either progressed to CIN3+ or cleared (not recorded which).

Points on this clone: Read coverage stops 3 residues before the CDR3 terminus; the germline J gene supplies the remainder. This rearrangement joins TRBV7-6 to TRBJ1-3; D is uncertain. V was trimmed by 0 bases and J by 0 bases, leaving 12 bases between them. Germline CDR1 is SGHVS and CDR2 is FNYEAQ. The CDR3 has 17 amino acids. This chain's CDR3 is CASSLALQSFSGNTIYF. The sequenced CDR3 bases are TGTGCCAGCAGCTTAGCTCTACAGTCTTTCTCTGGAAACACC.

Details on this clone: The CDR3 end is not reached by the read, which stops 3 residues before it; the germline J gene fills it in. The rearrangement uses TRBV5-1 and TRBJ2-2; D is perhaps TRBD1 (5 bases). Per the germline V gene, CDR1 is SGHRS and CDR2 is YFSETQ. The CDR3 has 17 residues. V lost 6 bases and J lost 0, with 18 bases in between. The part of the CDR3 DNA that was read is TGCGCCAGCACCCTGATGCCTCAGGGCTCGAACACCGGGGAG. Protein: CASTLMPQGSNTGE. The whole CDR3 sequence is CASTLMPQGSNTGELFF.

Of note for this clone: Read coverage stops 3 residues before the CDR3 terminus; the germline J gene supplies the remainder. The V call is TRBV7-9, the J call TRBJ2-4, with TRBD2 as a possible D gene (7 bases). There are 15 residues in the CDR3. Looked up from germline, CDR1 is SEHNR and CDR2 is FQNEAQ (reference sequence). Incomplete CDR3 DNA: TGTGCCAGCAGCTCGACTAACAGGGAGGGATATGGT. It yields the protein CASSSTNREGYG. The CDR3 in full is CASSSTNREGYGQYF.

On this clone itself: The DNA ends 3 residues before the CDR3 does, and the rest of the CDR3 is filled in from the germline J gene. The V call is TRBV5-1, the J call TRBJ1-2; 8 nucleotides match TRBD1. CDR3 length equals 15 residues. Germline CDR1 and CDR2: SGHRS and YFSETQ. CDR3 bases read: TGCGCCAGCAGCTTGGTGGCAGGGGGCAGGGAGACC. Amino acids: CASSLVAGGRET. In full, the CDR3 reads CASSLVAGGRETYTF.

As concerns this clone: Sequencing ends 3 residues short of the CDR3 end; the germline J gene provides the rest. This sequence joins TRBV7-9 and TRBJ1-1; D call uncertain. The CDR3 spans 15 residues. The V gene lost 1 base and the J gene lost 0 bases, with 9 bases spanning the gap. In germline, CDR1 is SEHNR, CDR2 FQNEAQ (reference sequence). The CDR3 loop is CASSLVAPVNTEAFF. The CDR3 bases that were read are TGTGCCAGCAGCTTAGTTGCGCCGGTGAACACTGAA. Drawing the rest from reference TRBV7-9 and TRBJ1-1, the complete variable domain is DTGVSQNPRHKITKRGQNVTFRCDPISEHNRLYWYRQTLGQGPEFLTYFQNEAQLEKSRLLSDRFSAERPKGSFSTLEIQRTEQGDSAMYLCASSLVAPVNTEAFFGQGTRLTVV.

Details on this clone: Read coverage stops 3 residues before the CDR3 terminus; the germline J gene supplies the remainder. The chain combines TRBV18 with TRBJ2-4, with D unresolved. CDR3 length: 19 residues. Germline V lookup: CDR1 KGHSH, CDR2 LQKENI. The V end lost 1 base, the J end lost 0 bases, and 19 bases lay between the germline ends. The CDR3 region is CASSPLIPQQQVAKNIQYF. The sequenced part of the CDR3 DNA is TGTGCCAGCTCACCACTGATCCCACAACAACAAGTAGCCAAAAACATT.

CDR3: CASRRRRGSGNTIYF. CDR3 DNA (partial): TGTGCCAGCAGGAGGCGCAGGGGCTCTGGAAACACC. The gene calls are TRBV12-3 or TRBV12-4 and TRBJ1-3; a possible D gene is TRBD1 (6 bases). The read stops 3 residues short of the end of the CDR3; the missing end is completed from the germline J gene. Deletions cut 6 bases from V and 0 bases from J, with 12 bases between. The CDR3 is 15 residues long.

As for this clone: The read comes to an end 3 residues before the CDR3 does, leaving the germline J gene to fill in the end. The J gene is TRBJ2-1, the V gene TRBV24-1; 9 positions agree with TRBD1. V was clipped by 6 bases and J by 3 bases; unmatched bases: 8. This CDR3 region has 16 residues. The V gene's germline CDR1 is KGHDR and CDR2 SFDVKD. The CDR3 bases that were read are TGTGCCACCAGTACGTCCGGGACAGGGTACTACAATGAG. This codes for CATSTSGTGYYNE. The full CDR3 reads CATSTSGTGYYNEQFF.

As for this clone: The CDR3 goes on 3 residues after the read ends, and that part is filled in from the germline J gene. V usage is TRBV10-1 and J usage is TRBJ2-3, with D perhaps matching TRBD2 (5 bases). The CDR3 is made up of 14 amino acids. CDR1 is WNHNN, CDR2 SYGVQD, per germline (reference sequence). The sequenced CDR3 bases are TGCGCCAGCAGTGACGGATCAGCGGATCAGCCG. It codes for CASSDGSADQP. The complete CDR3 sequence is CASSDGSADQPQYF.

In the case of this clone: The read ends 3 residues before the CDR3 terminus; that terminus is restored from the germline J gene. The chain uses TRBV10-3 and TRBJ1-1; D might be TRBD1 (5 bases). Germline V gene lookup returns CDR1 ENHRY and CDR2 SYGVKD. CDR3 length: 14 amino acids. V gave up 4 bases and J gave up 3 bases, with 12 bases separating them. CDR3 DNA, as far as it was read: TGTGCCATCAGTGGACAGAGGGATCACACTGAA. Protein: CAISGQRDHTE. The CDR3 in its entirety is CAISGQRDHTEAFF.

This clone is labeled medium-sized (0.01 to 0.1%) based on frequency. Read sequence stops 3 residues before the CDR3 end, and the germline J gene provides the missing end. The chain is built from TRBV19 and TRBJ2-3, with TRBD2 identical over 9 bases. Germline CDR1 is LNHDA and CDR2 is SQIVND (reference sequence). V lost 3 bases to trimming and J lost 0 bases; unmatched junction nucleotides: 7. The length of the CDR3 is 17 residues. CDR3 DNA, as far as it was read: TGTGCCAGTAGTATGGCGACTAGCGGTGACAGCACAGATACG. Protein sequence: CASSMATSGDSTDT. The CDR3 in its entirety is CASSMATSGDSTDTQYF. The entire variable domain, with the rest obtained from reference TRBV19 and TRBJ2-3, is as follows: DGGITQSPKYLFRKEGQNVTLSCEQNLNHDAMYWYRQDPGQGLRLIYYSQIVNDFQKGDIAEGYSVSREKKESFPLTVTSAQKNPTAFYLCASSMATSGDSTDTQYFGPGTRLTVL.

For this clone: The read terminates 3 residues ahead of where the CDR3 ends, so the germline J gene completes it. The rearrangement uses TRBV7-2 and TRBJ2-2, with 8 bases lining up with TRBD2. With V trimmed by 5 bases and J by 5 bases, 7 bases remained unmatched. Germline V gives CDR1 SGHTA, CDR2 FQGNSA. The CDR3 runs to 15 residues. CDR3 DNA, as far as it was read: TGTGCCAGCAGCCCATACCAGCGGGGGACCGGGGAG. Its translation: CASSPYQRGTGE. The entire CDR3 protein is CASSPYQRGTGELFF. Full variable domain (missing parts from reference TRBV7-2 and TRBJ2-2): GAGVSQSPSNKVTEKGKDVELRCDPISGHTALYWYRQSLGQGLEFLIYFQGNSAPDKSGLPSDRFSAERTGGSVSTLTIQRTQQEDSAVYLCASSPYQRGTGELFFGEGSRLTVL.

On this clone itself: The read ends 3 residues early relative to the CDR3; the germline J gene fills the gap. This chain joins TRBV5-1 and TRBJ2-5, with 10 bases lining up with TRBD1. V was clipped by 4 bases and J by 5 bases; unmatched bases: 8. Germline CDR1 SGHRS, CDR2 YFSETQ. This CDR3 spans 15 amino acids. The covered CDR3 bases are TGCGCCAGCAGCCCCGGGACAGGGGATCTGGAGACC. Residues: CASSPGTGDLET. The complete CDR3 protein is CASSPGTGDLETQYF.

About this clone: The read falls 3 residues short of the CDR3 end, and the missing part is taken from the germline J gene. The chain uses TRBV19 and TRBJ2-3; 7 bases match TRBD2. The CDR3 has 15 residues. CDR1 LNHDA and CDR2 SQIVND come from the germline V gene (reference sequence). The covered CDR3 bases are TGTGCCAGTAGTATCGAAGGGACTACTCGGCGGACG. Residues: CASSIEGTTRRT. The whole CDR3 reads CASSIEGTTRRTQYF.